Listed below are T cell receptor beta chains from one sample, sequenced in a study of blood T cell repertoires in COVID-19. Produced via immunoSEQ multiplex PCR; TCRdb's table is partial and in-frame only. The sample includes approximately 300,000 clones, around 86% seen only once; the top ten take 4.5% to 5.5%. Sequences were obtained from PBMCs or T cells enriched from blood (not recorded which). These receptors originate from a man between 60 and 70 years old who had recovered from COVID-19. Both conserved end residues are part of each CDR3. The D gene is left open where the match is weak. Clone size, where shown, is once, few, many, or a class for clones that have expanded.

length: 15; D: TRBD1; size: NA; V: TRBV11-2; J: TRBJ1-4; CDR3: CASSPTGVLWEKLFF; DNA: TGTGCCAGCAGCCCGACAGGGGTCCTTTGGGAAAAACTGTTTTTT
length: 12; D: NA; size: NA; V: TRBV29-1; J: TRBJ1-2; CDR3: CSVGPGIYGYTF; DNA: TGCAGCGTGGGGCCGGGTATCTATGGCTACACCTTC
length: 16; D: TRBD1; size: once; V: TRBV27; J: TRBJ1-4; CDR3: CASSYGTGGLWEKLFF; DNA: TGTGCCAGCAGTTACGGGACAGGGGGGTTGTGGGAAAAACTGTTTTTT
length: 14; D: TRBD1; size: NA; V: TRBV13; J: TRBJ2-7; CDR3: CASSLRQGFYEQYF; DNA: TGTGCCAGCAGCTTACGACAGGGTTTCTACGAGCAGTACTTC
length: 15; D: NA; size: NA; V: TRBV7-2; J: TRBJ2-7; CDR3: CASSLQTGLTYEQYF; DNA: TGTGCCAGCAGCTTGCAGACAGGCTTAACCTACGAGCAGTACTTC
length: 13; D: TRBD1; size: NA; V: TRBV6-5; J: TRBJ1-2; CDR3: CASSYRDRDGYTF; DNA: TGTGCCAGCAGTTACCGGGACAGGGATGGCTACACCTTC
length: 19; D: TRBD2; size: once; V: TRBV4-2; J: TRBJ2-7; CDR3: CASSLPGTSGRGGFYEQYF; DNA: TGTGCCAGCAGCCTACCCGGGACTAGCGGGAGGGGCGGTTTCTACGAGCAGTACTTC
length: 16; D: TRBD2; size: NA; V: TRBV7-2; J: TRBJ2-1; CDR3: CASSPGYSGRAAEQFF; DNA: TGTGCCAGCAGCCCAGGCTACAGCGGGAGGGCCGCTGAGCAGTTCTTC
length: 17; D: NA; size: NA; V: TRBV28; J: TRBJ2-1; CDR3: CASSLRLASHIGNEQFF; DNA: TGTGCCAGCAGTTTGAGGCTAGCGAGTCATATTGGGAATGAGCAGTTCTTC
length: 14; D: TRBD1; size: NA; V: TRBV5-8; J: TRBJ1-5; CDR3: CASRLTGLRQPQHF; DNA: TGTGCCAGCAGGTTGACAGGGCTAAGGCAGCCCCAGCATTTT
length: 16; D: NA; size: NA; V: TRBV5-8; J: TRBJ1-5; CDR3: CASIPKGPYSNQPQHF; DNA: TGTGCCAGCATTCCGAAGGGGCCGTATAGCAATCAGCCCCAGCATTTT
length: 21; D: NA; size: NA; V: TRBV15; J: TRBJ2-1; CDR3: CATSRDYSSRPHSPWSNEQFF; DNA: TGTGCCACCAGCAGAGATTACTCCTCCCGTCCACACAGCCCCTGGTCGAATGAGCAGTTCTTC
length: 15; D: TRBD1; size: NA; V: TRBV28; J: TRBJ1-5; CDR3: CASSFPEQGNQPQHF; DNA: TGTGCCAGCAGTTTTCCCGAACAGGGGAATCAGCCCCAGCATTTT
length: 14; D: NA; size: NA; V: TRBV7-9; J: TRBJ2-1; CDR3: CASSPEAPSNEQFF; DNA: TGTGCCAGCAGCCCAGAGGCACCCTCGAATGAGCAGTTCTTC
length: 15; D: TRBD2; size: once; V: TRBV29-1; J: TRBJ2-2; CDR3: CSVFPGTTNTGELFF; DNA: TGCAGCGTTTTTCCCGGGACTACTAACACCGGGGAGCTGTTTTTT
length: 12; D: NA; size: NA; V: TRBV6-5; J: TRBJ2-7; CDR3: CASSSPTYEQYF; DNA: TGTGCCAGCAGTTCCCCCACCTACGAGCAGTACTTC
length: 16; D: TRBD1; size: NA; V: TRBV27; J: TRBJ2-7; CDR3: CASSLWVGQGMAEQYF; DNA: TGTGCCAGCAGTTTATGGGTGGGACAGGGAATGGCCGAGCAGTACTTC
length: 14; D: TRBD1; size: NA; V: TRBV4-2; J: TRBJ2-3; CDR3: CASSHGQGADTQYF; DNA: TGTGCCAGCAGCCACGGACAGGGGGCAGATACGCAGTATTTT
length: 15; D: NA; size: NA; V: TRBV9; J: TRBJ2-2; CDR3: CASSVDLTDTGELFF; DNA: TGTGCCAGCAGCGTAGATTTGACAGACACCGGGGAGCTGTTTTTT
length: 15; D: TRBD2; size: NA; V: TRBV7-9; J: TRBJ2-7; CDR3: CASSFSGTGGYEQYF; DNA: TGTGCCAGCAGCTTTTCCGGGACCGGGGGGTACGAGCAGTACTTC
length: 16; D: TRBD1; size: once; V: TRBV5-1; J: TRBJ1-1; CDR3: CASSLAGTGLNTEAFF; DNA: TGCGCCAGCAGCTTGGCCGGGACAGGATTGAACACTGAAGCTTTCTTT
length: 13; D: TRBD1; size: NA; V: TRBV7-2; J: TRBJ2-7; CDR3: CASRSTGVGEQYF; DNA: TGTGCCAGCAGATCGACAGGGGTTGGCGAGCAGTACTTC
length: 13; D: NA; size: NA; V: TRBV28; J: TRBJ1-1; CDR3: CASSPGGGTEAFF; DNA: TGTGCCAGCAGTCCGGGGGGGGGCACTGAAGCTTTCTTT
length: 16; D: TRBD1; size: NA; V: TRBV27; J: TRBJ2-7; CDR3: CASSLRGRTLTYEQYF; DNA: TGTGCCAGCAGTTTAAGGGGGCGGACATTGACGTACGAGCAGTACTTC
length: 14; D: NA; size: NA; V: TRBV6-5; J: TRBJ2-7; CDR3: CASNRAGNSYEQYF; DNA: TGTGCCAGCAACCGAGCAGGGAACTCCTACGAGCAGTACTTC
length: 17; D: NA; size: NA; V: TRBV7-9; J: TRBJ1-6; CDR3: CASSLGLPGSYNSPLHF; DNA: TGTGCCAGCAGCTTAGGGCTCCCGGGCTCCTATAATTCACCCCTCCACTTT
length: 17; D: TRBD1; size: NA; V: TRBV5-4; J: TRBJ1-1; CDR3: CASSRASTGALNTEAFF; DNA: TGTGCCAGCAGCCGAGCCTCGACAGGGGCCTTGAACACTGAAGCTTTCTTT
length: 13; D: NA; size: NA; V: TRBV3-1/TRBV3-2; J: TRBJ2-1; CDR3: CASSQAPLNEQFF; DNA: TGTGCCAGCAGCCAAGCCCCCCTCAATGAGCAGTTCTTC
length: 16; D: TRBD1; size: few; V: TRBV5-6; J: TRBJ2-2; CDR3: CASSYDRGRPAGELFF; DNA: TGTGCCAGCAGCTATGACAGGGGCCGCCCGGCCGGGGAGCTGTTTTTT
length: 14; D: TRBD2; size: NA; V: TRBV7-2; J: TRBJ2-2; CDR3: CASTSSGSFGELFF; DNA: TGTGCCAGCACTTCTAGCGGGAGTTTTGGGGAGCTGTTTTTT
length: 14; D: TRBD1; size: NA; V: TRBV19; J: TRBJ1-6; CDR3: CASREQGANSPLHF; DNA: TGTGCCAGTAGGGAGCAGGGGGCAAATTCACCCCTCCACTTT
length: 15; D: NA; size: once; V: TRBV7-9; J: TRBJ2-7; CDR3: CASSLSSLAGQEQYF; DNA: TGTGCCAGCAGCCTCTCCTCCCTTGCGGGACAGGAGCAGTACTTC
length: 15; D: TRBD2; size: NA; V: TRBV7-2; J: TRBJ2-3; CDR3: CASGPGLAGSDTQYF; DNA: TGTGCCAGCGGACCGGGACTAGCGGGAAGTGATACGCAGTATTTT
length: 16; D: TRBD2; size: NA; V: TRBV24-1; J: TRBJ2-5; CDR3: CATSGGTSGIKETQYF; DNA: TGTGCCACCAGTGGGGGGACTAGCGGGATCAAGGAGACCCAGTACTTC
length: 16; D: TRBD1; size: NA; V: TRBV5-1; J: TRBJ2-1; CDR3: CASFSEPGQVNNEQFF; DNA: TGCGCCAGCTTCTCAGAGCCGGGACAGGTAAACAATGAGCAGTTCTTC
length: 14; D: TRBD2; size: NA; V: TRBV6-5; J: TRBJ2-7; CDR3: CASRLTSGRYEQYF; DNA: TGTGCCAGCAGATTGACTAGCGGGAGGTACGAGCAGTACTTC
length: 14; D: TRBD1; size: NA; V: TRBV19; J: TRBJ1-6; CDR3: CASSKGAASSPLHF; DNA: TGTGCCAGTAGTAAGGGGGCTGCAAGTTCACCCCTCCACTTT